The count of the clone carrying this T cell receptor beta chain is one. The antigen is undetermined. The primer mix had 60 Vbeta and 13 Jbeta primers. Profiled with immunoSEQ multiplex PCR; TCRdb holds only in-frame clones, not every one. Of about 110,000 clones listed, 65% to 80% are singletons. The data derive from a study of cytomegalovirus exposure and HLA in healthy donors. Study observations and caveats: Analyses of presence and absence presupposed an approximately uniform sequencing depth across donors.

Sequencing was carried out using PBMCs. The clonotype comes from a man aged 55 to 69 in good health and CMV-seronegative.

The DNA for the CDR3 is TGTGCCAGCAGCTTCCAAGGGGCCTATAATTCACCCCTCCACTTT. Translated, it gives CASSFQGAYNSPLHF. V is TRBV7-6 and J is TRBJ1-6; D is perhaps TRBD1 (5 bases). Trimming shortened V by 3 bases and J by 2 bases, and 8 bases separated the two germline ends. CDR1 is SGHVS, CDR2 FNYEAQ, per germline. CDR3 length: 15 amino acids.